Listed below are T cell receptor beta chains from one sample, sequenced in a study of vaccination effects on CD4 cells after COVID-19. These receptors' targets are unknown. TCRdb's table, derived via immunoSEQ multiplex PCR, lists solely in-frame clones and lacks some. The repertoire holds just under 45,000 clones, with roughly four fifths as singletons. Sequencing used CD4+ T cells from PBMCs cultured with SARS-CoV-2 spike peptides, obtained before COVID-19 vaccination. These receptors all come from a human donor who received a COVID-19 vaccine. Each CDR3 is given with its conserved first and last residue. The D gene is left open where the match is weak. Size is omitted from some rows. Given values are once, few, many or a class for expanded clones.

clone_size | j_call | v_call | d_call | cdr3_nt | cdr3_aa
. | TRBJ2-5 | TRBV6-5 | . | TGTGCCAGCAGTCCCCCCGACAGGACCCAGTACTTC | CASSPPDRTQYF
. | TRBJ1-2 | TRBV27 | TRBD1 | TGTGCCAGCAGTAGCCCGGGACAGGGGAATGGCTACACCTTC | CASSSPGQGNGYTF
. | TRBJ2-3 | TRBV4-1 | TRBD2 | TGCGCCAGCAGCCAGGCCCCTAGCGGGGGAGGGGATACGCAGTATTTT | CASSQAPSGGGDTQYF
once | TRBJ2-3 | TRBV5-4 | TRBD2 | TGTGCCAGCAGCCCTGAACTAGCGGGGGGGTTATATACGCAGTATTTT | CASSPELAGGLYTQYF
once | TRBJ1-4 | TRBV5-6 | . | TGTGCCAGCAGCTGGGGGGTGGCTAATGAAAAACTGTTTTTT | CASSWGVANEKLFF
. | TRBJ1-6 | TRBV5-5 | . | TGTGTCAGCAGCCCGAGGGTTGATAGCTCCTATAATTCACCCCTCCACTTT | CVSSPRVDSSYNSPLHF
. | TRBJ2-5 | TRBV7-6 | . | TGTGCCAGCAGCCCGCTGACCGCGGCCCAGTACTTC | CASSPLTAAQYF
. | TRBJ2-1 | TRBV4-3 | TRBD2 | TGCGCCAGCAGCCAGGCCGGGACTAGCGGGCGTGAGCAGTTCTTC | CASSQAGTSGREQFF
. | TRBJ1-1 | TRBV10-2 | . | TGCGCCAGCAGTGAACATACACTGAACACTGAAGCTTTCTTT | CASSEHTLNTEAFF
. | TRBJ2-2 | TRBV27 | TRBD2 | TGTGCCAGCAGATCTAGCGGGGGGGCCCTAGGGGAGCTGTTTTTT | CASRSSGGALGELFF
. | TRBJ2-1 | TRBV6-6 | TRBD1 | TGTGCCAGCCGAACCTCGACAGGGTCGATTTATGAGCAGTTCTTC | CASRTSTGSIYEQFF
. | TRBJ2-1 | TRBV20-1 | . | TGCAGTGCTAGGGCATACAATGAGCAGTTCTTC | CSARAYNEQFF
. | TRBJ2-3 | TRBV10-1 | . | TGCGCCAGCAGTGAGTCGATCGGCAGCTCACGTTGGGATACGCAGTATTTT | CASSESIGSSRWDTQYF
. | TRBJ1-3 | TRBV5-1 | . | TGCGCCAGCAGGGCGAGGGGGGACTCTGGAAACACCATATATTTT | CASRARGDSGNTIYF
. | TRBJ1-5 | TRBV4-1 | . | TGCGCCAGCAGCCAATTCACCAGCCCCAACGGCAATCAGCCCCAGCATTTT | CASSQFTSPNGNQPQHF
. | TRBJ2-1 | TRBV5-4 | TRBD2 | TGTGCCAGCAGCCAGCGACTAGCCAGCTCCTACAATGAGCAGTTCTTC | CASSQRLASSYNEQFF
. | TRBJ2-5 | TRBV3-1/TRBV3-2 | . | TGTGCCAGCAATTGGAGGGCAAGGGAGACCCAGTACTTC | CASNWRARETQYF
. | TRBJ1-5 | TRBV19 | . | TGTGCCAGTAGTCAGTCCGGCAGCTATCAGCCCCAGCATTTT | CASSQSGSYQPQHF
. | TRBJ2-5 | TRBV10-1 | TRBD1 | TGCGCCAGCAGCAAAGACAGGGTCCCTCGGGAGACCCAGTACTTC | CASSKDRVPRETQYF
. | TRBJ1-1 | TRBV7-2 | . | TGTGCCAGCAGCATCGGGCCCGAACGGACTGAAGCTTTCTTT | CASSIGPERTEAFF
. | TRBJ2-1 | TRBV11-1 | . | TGTGCCAGCAGCCCACCCTCTGTCTTCTACAATGAGCAGTTCTTC | CASSPPSVFYNEQFF
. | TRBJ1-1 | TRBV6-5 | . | TGTGCCAGCAGCTCGTCCGGGACCATGAACACTGAAGCTTTCTTT | CASSSSGTMNTEAFF
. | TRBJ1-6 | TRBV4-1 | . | TGCGCCAGCAGCCAAGATCTCGGGGGCCGGCTGGGTTCACCCCTCCACTTT | CASSQDLGGRLGSPLHF
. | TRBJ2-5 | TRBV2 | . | TGTGCCAGCAGTGGGACAGTAATCCAAGAGACCCAGTACTTC | CASSGTVIQETQYF
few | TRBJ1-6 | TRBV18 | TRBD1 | TGTGCCAGCTCCCCGGACAGGTCAAATTCACCCCTCCACTTT | CASSPDRSNSPLHF
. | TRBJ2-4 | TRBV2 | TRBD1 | TGTGCCAGCAACCCAACCAGAGGACAGGTACTAGGAAACATTCAGTACTTC | CASNPTRGQVLGNIQYF
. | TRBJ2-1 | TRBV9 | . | TGTGCCAGCAGCCCGCGGTCCATGATTTATTTGACGAATGAGCAGTTCTTC | CASSPRSMIYLTNEQFF
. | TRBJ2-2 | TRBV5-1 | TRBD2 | TGCGCCAGCAGCTCAATAGCGGGGCCGAACACCGGGGAGCTGTTTTTT | CASSSIAGPNTGELFF
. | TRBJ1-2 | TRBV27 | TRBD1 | TGTGCCAGCAGTTTTACCGCCAGGGGGCTCGGTTATGGCTACACCTTC | CASSFTARGLGYGYTF
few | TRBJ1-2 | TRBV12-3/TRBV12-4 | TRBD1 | TGTGCCAGCAGAACAGGGGATCATGGCTACACCTTC | CASRTGDHGYTF
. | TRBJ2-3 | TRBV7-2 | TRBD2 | TGTGCCAGCAGCTTAGGCGGGGGGCGCACAGATACGCAGTATTTT | CASSLGGGRTDTQYF
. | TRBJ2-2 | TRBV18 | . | TGTGCCAGCTCACCTCCAGGGGGGTTGAACACCGGGGAGCTGTTTTTT | CASSPPGGLNTGELFF
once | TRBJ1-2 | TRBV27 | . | TGTGCCAGCAGTCCAACTAGGACGGGAGAGGGGAACTATGGCTACACCTTC | CASSPTRTGEGNYGYTF
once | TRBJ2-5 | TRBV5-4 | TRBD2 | TGTGCCAGCAGCCCCGGGACTAGCCCTATGACCCAGTACTTC | CASSPGTSPMTQYF
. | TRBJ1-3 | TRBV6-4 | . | TGTGCCAGCACCACTTCGGGGGGAGGCATATATTTT | CASTTSGGGIYF
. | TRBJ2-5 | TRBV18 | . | TGTGCCAGCTCACCACCGGCCAAAGAGACCCAGTACTTC | CASSPPAKETQYF
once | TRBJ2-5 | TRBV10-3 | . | TGTGCCGTATCCGGGACGGGGGTTCCTGAGACCCAGTACTTC | CAVSGTGVPETQYF
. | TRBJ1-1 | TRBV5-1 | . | TGCGCCAGCAGCAGGCAGTTGGGTCAGAACACTGAAGCTTTCTTT | CASSRQLGQNTEAFF
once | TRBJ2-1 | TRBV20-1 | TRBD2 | TGCAGTGCTAGTGGCGGGGGGAACTACAATGAGCAGTTCTTC | CSASGGGNYNEQFF
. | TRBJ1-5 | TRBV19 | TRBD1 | TGTGCCAGTAGTCCAGGGGGGTGGGGTCAGCCCCAGCATTTT | CASSPGGWGQPQHF
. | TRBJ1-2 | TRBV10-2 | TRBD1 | TGCGCCAGCAGAGGACAGGGTCCCAGGTATGGCTACACCTTC | CASRGQGPRYGYTF
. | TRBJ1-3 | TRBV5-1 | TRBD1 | TGCGCCAGCAGCTTGCGGACAGGGGGTTTCGGAAACACCATATATTTT | CASSLRTGGFGNTIYF
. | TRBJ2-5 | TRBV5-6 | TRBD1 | TGTGCCAGCACCACCCCCGGACCAGGGACAGGGGGCAGGAAGACCCAGTACTTC | CASTTPGPGTGGRKTQYF
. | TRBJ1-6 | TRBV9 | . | TGTGCCAGCAACAGAGACGGCGCCTATAATTCACCCCTCCACTTT | CASNRDGAYNSPLHF